This T cell receptor beta chain was identified during a study of blood T cell repertoires in COVID-19. Study details: The samples span acute and convalescent COVID-19 from the United States, Italy and Spain. T cells, B-cell-depleted T cells, or PBMCs supplied cDNA or gDNA.

Germline loops: CDR1 SGHVS, CDR2 FNYEAQ. V was shortened by 5 bases and J by 10 bases, with 11 bases between the two germline ends. CDR3 length: 11 amino acids. In the original processing: Amplification of reference gene primers provided the estimated nucleated cell counts. Libraries were prepared by immunoSEQ multiplex PCR; TCRdb keeps only in-frame clonotypes and omits some of them. V and J calls and clone size are as listed in that table; D and trimming were resolved from the DNA. The sample lists some 85,000 clones, about 89% occurring once. Sequenced: peripheral blood. The J gene is TRBJ1-2, the V gene TRBV7-6; D ambiguous. The sequence came from a middle-aged man with acute or convalescent COVID-19. In DNA, the CDR3 is TGTGCCAGCAGCCCCGAGGTTGTCTACACCTTC. Translating gives CASSPEVVYTF.